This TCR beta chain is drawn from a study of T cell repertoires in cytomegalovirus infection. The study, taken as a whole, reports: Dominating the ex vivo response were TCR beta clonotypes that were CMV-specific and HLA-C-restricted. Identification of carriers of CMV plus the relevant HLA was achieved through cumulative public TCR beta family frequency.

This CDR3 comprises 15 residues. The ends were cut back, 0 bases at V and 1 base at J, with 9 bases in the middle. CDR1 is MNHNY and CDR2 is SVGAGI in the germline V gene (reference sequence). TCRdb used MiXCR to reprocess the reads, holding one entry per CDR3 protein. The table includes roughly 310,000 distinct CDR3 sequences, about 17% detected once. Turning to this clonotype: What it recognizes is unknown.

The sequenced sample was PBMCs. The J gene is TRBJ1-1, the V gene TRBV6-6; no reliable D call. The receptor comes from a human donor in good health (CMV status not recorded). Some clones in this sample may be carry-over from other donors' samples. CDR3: CASSYSERWNTEAFF. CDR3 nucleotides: TGTGCCAGCAGTTACTCTGAGCGATGGAACACTGAAGCTTTCTTT.